The source of this T cell receptor (beta chain) is a study of T-cell memory formation after mild COVID-19. About the study: Largely, the TCR clusters proved donor specific. Points from the study as a whole: A subset of responding clones appeared in pre-infection memory, suggesting cross-reactive memory joined. CD4+ contracting clones were mainly CM and EM; CD8+ ones, EMRA. Day 15 to 85 contracting clones showed balanced CD4/CD8; later expanders leaned CD4+.

MiXCR, applied by TCRdb to the 5' RACE reads, yields one record per CDR3 protein. The sample has some 300,000 distinct CDR3 sequences; roughly a fifth are singletons. V was clipped by 5 bases and J by 6 bases; unmatched bases: 10. The CDR3 consists of 14 residues. Germline V gene lookup returns CDR1 DFQATT and CDR2 SNEGSKA (reference sequence). On this clonotype: The antigen is unknown.

The chain has TRBV20-1 and TRBJ2-3; 8 bases match TRBD1. The sequenced material came from PBMCs or a T cell subset sorted from them (not recorded which). The source is a man between 18 and 29 years old who had mild COVID-19 (a few samples of this study predate the infection). Cell type and time point are not known. The CDR3 loop is CSASRQGPVDTQYF. The CDR3, as DNA: TGCAGTGCTTCTCGACAGGGGCCAGTGGATACGCAGTATTTT.